The rows below give T cell receptor beta chains drawn from one sample of a study of shared clonotypes between healthy human individuals. Some clones are missing from TCRdb's copy, which holds only in-frame ones; the method was immunoSEQ multiplex PCR. Of 550,000 to 600,000 clones in the sample, roughly 98% were seen once. The material sequenced was naive CD8+ T cells sorted from blood. All receptors derive from a man aged 25-40 years in good health. CDR3s include the opening cysteine and the closing phenylalanine or tryptophan. D genes are given only for firm matches. Clone size is shown for a subset of rows, as once, few, many or a class of expanded clone.

CDR3 protein | CDR3 DNA | clone size | V gene | D gene | J gene
CASSQEGGTGQPQHF | TGCGCCAGCAGCCAAGAGGGGGGTACGGGTCAGCCCCAGCATTTT | once | TRBV4-1 | NA | TRBJ1-5
CASSPTSGLDNEQFF | TGTGCCAGCAGCCCCACTAGCGGGCTGGACAATGAGCAGTTCTTC | NA | TRBV11-3 | TRBD2 | TRBJ2-1
CANPPARATEAFF | TGTGCCAACCCACCAGCCAGGGCGACTGAAGCTTTCTTT | once | TRBV5-8 | NA | TRBJ1-1
CASSPSGSISYEQYF | TGTGCCAGCAGCCCTAGCGGGAGCATCTCCTACGAGCAGTACTTC | once | TRBV9 | TRBD2 | TRBJ2-7
CASSGKAGAGNEQFF | TGTGCCAGCAGCGGAAAAGCGGGAGCGGGCAATGAGCAGTTCTTC | NA | TRBV7-9 | TRBD2 | TRBJ2-1
CASSQKPTSGTSTDTQYF | TGCGCCAGCAGCCAGAAACCTACTAGCGGAACTAGCACAGATACGCAGTATTTT | NA | TRBV4-3 | TRBD2 | TRBJ2-3
CATSRVSRTNNEQFF | TGTGCCACCAGCAGAGTGTCAAGGACAAACAATGAGCAGTTCTTC | NA | TRBV15 | NA | TRBJ2-1
CASSLTGARGEQYF | TGTGCCAGCAGCTTAACGGGGGCTAGGGGCGAGCAGTACTTC | NA | TRBV7-9 | NA | TRBJ2-7
CASSLFSGRSYNEQFF | TGTGCCAGCAGCTTGTTTTCGGGACGGTCCTACAATGAGCAGTTCTTC | NA | TRBV5-6 | NA | TRBJ2-1
CASRGTVAGSYEQYF | TGTGCCAGCCGAGGGACAGTAGCGGGAAGCTACGAGCAGTACTTC | NA | TRBV19 | NA | TRBJ2-7
CASSQTNFPGEGDTQYF | TGCGCCAGCAGCCAAACGAACTTTCCGGGGGAGGGAGATACGCAGTATTTT | NA | TRBV4-1 | TRBD2 | TRBJ2-3
CASLGAGGSGEQFF | TGTGCCAGCCTTGGAGCGGGAGGAAGTGGTGAGCAGTTCTTC | NA | TRBV18 | TRBD2 | TRBJ2-1
CASSLADKSSGNTIYF | TGTGCCAGCAGCTTAGCGGACAAGAGCTCTGGAAACACCATATATTTT | NA | TRBV7-9 | NA | TRBJ1-3
CASYLTENTEAFF | TGCGCCAGTTACTTAACGGAGAACACTGAAGCTTTCTTT | NA | TRBV10-2 | NA | TRBJ1-1
CASSILGDSPYDEQYF | TGTGCCAGCAGCATTCTAGGAGACAGCCCCTACGACGAGCAGTACTTC | NA | TRBV9 | NA | TRBJ2-7
CASTEGVSYNEQFF | TGTGCCAGCACCGAGGGAGTATCCTACAATGAGCAGTTCTTC | NA | TRBV25-1 | NA | TRBJ2-1
CASSSGTGLSEAFF | TGTGCCAGCAGTTCCGGGACAGGTCTTTCTGAAGCTTTCTTT | NA | TRBV27 | TRBD1 | TRBJ1-1
CASSSLAGGPNEYF | TGTGCCAGCAGTTCTCTAGCGGGAGGGCCGAATGAGTACTTC | NA | TRBV27 | TRBD2 | TRBJ2-7
CSVGGAEAFF | TGCAGCGTGGGCGGCGCTGAAGCTTTCTTT | NA | TRBV29-1 | NA | TRBJ1-1
CASSLESSYNEQFF | TGTGCCAGCAGTTTGGAGAGCTCCTACAATGAGCAGTTCTTC | once | TRBV27 | NA | TRBJ2-1
CASSDRGNGYTF | TGTGCCAGTTCCGACAGGGGGAATGGCTACACCTTC | NA | TRBV6-4 | TRBD1 | TRBJ1-2
CASRAENTEAFF | TGCGCCAGCAGGGCGGAGAACACTGAAGCTTTCTTT | once | TRBV10-2 | NA | TRBJ1-1
CASSPLQNGNTIYF | TGTGCCAGCAGCCCCTTACAGAATGGAAACACCATATATTTT | NA | TRBV13 | NA | TRBJ1-3
CASHLGMNDYGYTF | TGTGCCAGTCACTTGGGGATGAATGACTATGGCTACACCTTC | NA | TRBV6-1 | NA | TRBJ1-2
CASSGLQGAEAFF | TGTGCCAGCAGTGGACTACAGGGGGCTGAAGCTTTCTTT | NA | TRBV28 | TRBD1 | TRBJ1-1
CASSWTLEAEQYF | TGCGCCAGCAGCTGGACATTAGAAGCCGAGCAGTACTTC | NA | TRBV5-1 | NA | TRBJ2-7
CASSPGGTTTEAFF | TGTGCCAGCAGCCCAGGGGGAACAACTACTGAAGCTTTCTTT | NA | TRBV11-2 | TRBD1 | TRBJ1-1
CAGTSGLGTDTQYF | TGTGCCGGCACTAGCGGCCTCGGCACAGATACGCAGTATTTT | NA | TRBV30 | TRBD2 | TRBJ2-3
CASSEDEGASNQPQHF | TGTGCCAGCAGCGAGGACGAGGGGGCTAGCAATCAGCCCCAGCATTTT | NA | TRBV14 | TRBD1 | TRBJ1-5